This T cell receptor (beta chain) comes out of a study of control samples from healthy donors and cancer patients. The CDR3 runs 13 residues. Trimming took off 0 bases at V and 8 bases at J, with 10 bases between the two ends. Germline V CDR1 and CDR2: SGHDN, FVKESK. Method: immunoSEQ multiplex PCR; TCRdb's copy keeps in-frame clones and lacks some. The sample consists of under 200,000 clones, about 94% of them appearing once. The chain links TRBV14 to TRBJ1-2; D gene ambiguous. The sequence was collected from a woman aged 25 to 39 in good health. The sequencing sample was made of blood. The DNA for the CDR3 is TGTGCCAGCAGCCAAGATCCCCTTGGGGGCTACACCTTC. Protein: CASSQDPLGGYTF.